The clone carrying this TCR beta chain was picked up many times. Arm-PCR of CDR3 regions and iRepertoire HTBI primers were the basis on which TCR beta libraries were built. One entry per CDR3 protein, called by TCRdb with MiXCR from the multiplex PCR reads. This sample has roughly 520,000 distinct CDR3 sequences, with about 11% found just once. The entry originates in a study of regulatory T cells in long-lasting Graves disease. Time point of the sample: newly diagnosed GD, antithyroid drugs for less than 3 months. PBMC-extracted RNA yielded the TCR library. Graves' disease was diagnosed by American Thyroid Association guidelines. This CDR3 has 14 amino acids. Trimming pared 3 bases from V and 4 bases from J, leaving 12 bases between. The germline CDR1 and CDR2 sequences are SEHNR and FQNEAQ (reference sequence). These records were also assigned to another study, of T cells in Graves' hyperthyroidism and ophthalmopathy. In that study: The study excluded patients with uncontrolled infection, other autoimmune disease, pregnancy or lactation. Using the HTBI primer set, a first-round RT-PCR was run on the TCR CDR3.

The chain has TRBV7-9 and TRBJ1-2, with D tentatively TRBD1 (5 bases). This sequence was found in a young woman with Graves disease. The specimen was peripheral blood mononuclear cells (PBMCs), collected at new diagnosis, from a patient treated with antithyroid drugs. CDR3 in DNA: TGTGCCAGCAGCTTCCCAGACAGAAGCTATGGCTACACCTTC. This gives the protein CASSFPDRSYGYTF.